What follows are 8 T cell receptor beta chains derived from one specimen sequenced in a study of identical twins. TCRdb processed the 5' RACE reads anew with MiXCR; each CDR3 protein has one entry. The data show approximately 240,000 distinct CDR3 sequences, about 14% seen once. Sample: memory (CD45RO+) T cells sorted from blood. The receptors originated from a woman in her late teens or twenties in good health.

The rearrangement links TRBV9 to TRBJ1-1; D gene unclear. Trimming pared 0 bases from V and 5 bases from J, leaving 11 bases between. Germline CDR1 SGDLS, CDR2 YYNGEE. The CDR3 loop spans 14 amino acids. CDR3 DNA: TGTGCCAGCAGCGTAGATAAGGGTACAACTGAAGCTTTCTTT. Its protein is CASSVDKGTTEAFF.

In regard to this clonotype: Given a much more abundant clone one base away, this may be a read error. The CDR3 DNA sequence: TGTGCCCGCAGTTCTAGCGTTACCTACAATGAGCAGTTCTTC. It encodes CARSSSVTYNEQFF. The V call is TRBV6-2 or TRBV6-3, the J call TRBJ2-1; D is perhaps TRBD2 (6 bases). The CDR3 contains 14 residues. The germline V gene has CDR1 MNHEY and CDR2 SVGEGT.

The rearrangement joins TRBV6-1 to TRBJ2-7, with 12 bases lining up with TRBD2. CDR3 length: 15 residues. CDR1 and CDR2 (germline): MNHNS, SASEGT. The trim removed 7 bases at V and 6 bases at J, leaving 10 bases unmatched. The CDR3 sequence is CASTFRASGRGEQYF. The CDR3 region has the DNA TGTGCCAGCACCTTTAGGGCTAGCGGGAGGGGCGAGCAGTACTTC.

In this sample, this clonotype turned up a few times. This rearrangement joins TRBV11-2 to TRBJ2-1; 8 bases match TRBD2. The CDR3 has 15 amino acids. Germline loops: CDR1 SGHAT, CDR2 FQNNGV. Losses at the gene ends were 6 bases for V and 5 bases for J; bases not matched to a gene: 9. Here the CDR3 DNA reads TGTGCCAGCAGTTCCGGCGGGGGGCGAAACAATGAGCAGTTCTTC. Protein sequence: CASSSGGGRNNEQFF.

The CDR3 spells CASSYWAGGHNEQFF. The CDR3 nucleotides read TGTGCCAGCAGTTACTGGGCGGGGGGACACAATGAGCAGTTCTTC. The V and J genes are TRBV6-5 and TRBJ2-1; 8 positions agree with TRBD2. CDR1 is MNHEY, CDR2 SVGAGI, per germline. The CDR3 loop spans 15 amino acids. Germline trimming cut 1 base from V and 5 bases from J; bases unmatched to any gene: 4.

This clonotype was picked up many times. The rearrangement joins TRBV20-1 to TRBJ2-1; D unresolved. The CDR3 runs 13 residues. The V gene's germline CDR1 is DFQATT and CDR2 SNEGSKA (reference sequence). V lost 2 bases and J lost 3, with 8 bases in between. CDR3 coding DNA: TGCAGTGCTAGATCCGGCGGCTACAATGAGCAGTTCTTC. Protein sequence: CSARSGGYNEQFF.

The J gene is TRBJ2-3, the V gene TRBV20-1; TRBD2 matches at 9 bases. Germline values: CDR1 DFQATT, CDR2 SNEGSKA (reference sequence). The CDR3 covers 15 residues. J was trimmed by 0 bases and V by 6 bases; bases with no gene match: 7. CDR3 DNA sequence: TGCAGTGCCCGAAGACTAGCGGAGAGCACAGATACGCAGTATTTT. It is translated as CSARRLAESTDTQYF.

V and J are TRBV3-1 and TRBJ2-2, with TRBD2 matching 7 bases. Germline V gene data show CDR1 as LGHDT and CDR2 as YNNKEL (reference sequence). This CDR3 is 17 amino acids long. J gave up 2 bases and V 1 base, and 7 bases lay outside the gene matches. This CDR3 is CASSQVPGRANTGELFF. DNA for the CDR3: TGTGCCAGCAGCCAAGTCCCGGGGAGGGCTAACACCGGGGAGCTGTTTTTT.